Here is one T cell receptor beta chain with its context. The V end lost 4 bases, the J end lost 5 bases, and 13 bases lay between the germline ends. Germline V CDR1 and CDR2: SGHDT, YYEEEE. The CDR3 length is 13 residues. These data belong to a study of blood T cell repertoires in COVID-19. Generated by immunoSEQ multiplex PCR, the TCRdb table keeps only in-frame clones and is missing some. The table has about 24,000 clones, 80% to 90% seen once. Sequencing was performed on peripheral blood. The sequence was obtained from a human donor with acute or convalescent COVID-19. The donor label of this sample is uncertain. This sequence joins TRBV5-6 and TRBJ2-7, with D possibly TRBD2 on 5 matching bases. CDR3 bases: TGTGCCAGCAGCCGGTCTTCGGGGAACGAGCAGTACTTC. This gives the protein CASSRSSGNEQYF.